This T cell receptor beta chain was sequenced in a study of blood T cell repertoires in COVID-19. Sequencing used immunoSEQ multiplex PCR; TCRdb keeps in-frame clones, though not all of them. The data show some 180,000 clones, about 86% seen once. The TCR originated in a woman between 65 and 79 years old who had recovered from COVID-19. Sequenced material: peripheral blood.

The CDR3 bases are TGTGCCAGCAGCCGGGGGTATACGCAGTATTTT. This sequence encodes CASSRGYTQYF. The gene calls are TRBV6-5 and TRBJ2-3; perhaps TRBD2 as D (6 bases). With 6 bases removed from V and 7 bases from J, the gap between germline ends came to 8 bases. Germline CDR1 and CDR2: MNHEY and SVGAGI. The CDR3 is 11 amino acids.